Only one count was recorded for the clone carrying this T cell receptor beta chain. Trimming removed 1 base from V and 4 bases from J, with 7 bases in between. CDR3 length: 14 residues. In germline, CDR1 is MGHDK, CDR2 SYGVNS. The record originates from a study of shared clonotypes between healthy human individuals. TCRdb keeps only in-frame clones here, not all; method: immunoSEQ multiplex PCR. The data hold some 2,400,000 clones, with almost 96% observed a single time. The sequenced material came from naive CD4+ T cells sorted from blood. Documented subset: CD45RA+ positively selected. The TCR sequence derives from a man younger than 35 in good health. The gene calls are TRBV25-1 and TRBJ1-4; D unresolved. The CDR3 DNA follows: TGTGCCAGCAGTGAATTCCAGTATAATGAAAAACTGTTTTTT. Translation gives CASSEFQYNEKLFF.